The text below deals with one T cell receptor beta chain. This sample is part of a study of shared T cell receptors in the human thymus. Deletions cut 4 bases from V and 3 bases from J, with 18 bases between. Germline V CDR1 and CDR2: SGHAT, FQNNGV. The CDR3 has 16 residues. Data came from immunoSEQ multiplex PCR; TCRdb stores just in-frame clones and leaves some out. Here the sample spans about 660,000 clones, more than 70% being singletons. The data were also submitted as part of a second study, on human thymus T cells. From that report: Donors were healthy Finnish infants having corrective surgery for congenital heart defects. Thymic resections from corrective heart surgery supplied the tissue. There were highly overlapping thymic repertoires among unrelated individuals, as related research reported.

This chain connects TRBV11-2 to TRBJ2-5, with a weak D call TRBD1 (6 bases). Material: thymocytes. The source of this sequence is a boy in the first two years of life with a congenital heart defect. CDR3 nucleotides: TGTGCCAGCAGCTCAAAAGGGGGTCGACAAGAAGAGACCCAGTACTTC. Protein: CASSSKGGRQEETQYF.